This note documents a single T cell receptor (beta chain) sequence. The same CDR3 arises from other DNA sequences in this sample as well. The data are from a study of cytomegalovirus exposure and HLA in healthy donors. This CDR3 has 13 amino acids. V lost 4 bases to trimming and J lost 5 bases, with 11 bases between them. CDR1 is SNHLY and CDR2 is FYNNEI in the germline V gene. The PCR ran on 60 Vbeta and 13 Jbeta primers. This table comes from immunoSEQ multiplex PCR, and its TCRdb copy is limited to in-frame clones, with some not included. The repertoire includes about 110,000 clones, approximately 83% of them detected once, and around 2% sits in the top ten. In nominal health when sampled, donors likely had unrecorded immune exposures nonetheless.

The chain has TRBV2 and TRBJ2-5, with D tentatively TRBD2 (6 bases). The sequence was obtained from a man in his forties in good health and CMV-seronegative. The specimen was PBMCs. CDR3 nucleotides: TGTGCCAGCAGTGGAGGAGGGAAGGAGACCCAGTACTTC. Its protein product is CASSGGGKETQYF.